Following are 18 T cell receptor beta chains from one sample sequenced in a study of blood T cell repertoires in COVID-19. The data were produced by immunoSEQ multiplex PCR, yet TCRdb's version contains in-frame clones alone and is incomplete. Counted here are some 130,000 clones, around 89% occurring once; the ten biggest clones make up around 4.5%. The sample comprised peripheral blood. These receptors all stem from a man aged 55 to 70 with COVID-19, enrolled during active disease.

The chain employs TRBV5-1 and TRBJ1-2; 8 bases map to TRBD1. The V segment lost 1 base and the J segment 4 bases; nucleotides outside the gene matches: 6. Looked up from germline, CDR1 is SGHRS and CDR2 is YFSETQ. The CDR3 consists of 15 residues. The CDR3 region is CASSLSTGVSYGYTF. The CDR3 DNA sequence: TGCGCCAGCAGCTTGTCGACAGGGGTTAGCTATGGCTACACCTTC.

This clone was observed a few times. This chain uses TRBV12-3 or TRBV12-4 with TRBJ1-2, with TRBD1 matching 7 bases. The CDR3 consists of 13 residues. Losses at the gene ends were 8 bases for V and 1 base for J; bases not matched to a gene: 4. The DNA of the CDR3 is TGTGCCAGCGGGACAGATAATAACTATGGCTACACCTTC. Amino acids: CASGTDNNYGYTF.

This rearrangement joins TRBV12-5 to TRBJ2-1; no reliable D call. CDR3 length: 15 amino acids. The V end lost 1 base, the J end lost 0 bases, and 7 bases lay between the germline ends. Germline values: CDR1 LGHNT, CDR2 FRNRAP. CDR3 DNA: TGTGCTAGTGGTTTGGGGTCGAGCTCCTACAATGAGCAGTTCTTC. Protein product: CASGLGSSSYNEQFF.

This clone was detected once. The chain recombines TRBV4-3 with TRBJ2-5; 7 bases fit TRBD1. Trimming cost V 1 base and J 0 bases; bases outside gene matches: 11. CDR1 and CDR2 (germline): LGHNA, YSLEER. The CDR3 extends over 18 amino acids. CDR3 DNA: TGCGCCAGCAGCCAAGGTGCCCGGACAGGTCCCCACCAAGAGACCCAGTACTTC. It codes for CASSQGARTGPHQETQYF.

The rearrangement uses TRBV3-1 (or the pseudogene TRBV3-2) and TRBJ2-6, with 7 bases that match TRBD1. Germline V gene sequence: CDR1 LGHDT, CDR2 YNNKEL (reference sequence). This CDR3 is built from 16 residues. Unmatched junction bases numbered 7, after V lost 1 base and J lost 7 bases. The CDR3 sequence is CASSQVSRQGANVLTF. CDR3 nucleotides: TGTGCCAGCAGCCAAGTGTCCAGACAGGGCGCCAACGTCCTGACTTTC.

The chain uses TRBV5-1 and TRBJ2-7; TRBD2 is a possible D gene (5 bases). Trimming removed 4 bases at V and 3 bases at J, with 14 bases between. Germline V lookup: CDR1 SGHRS, CDR2 YFSETQ. There are 14 residues in the CDR3. CDR3 sequence: CASSPGWRSYEQYF. The CDR3 DNA sequence: TGCGCCAGCAGCCCGGGGTGGCGGAGCTACGAGCAGTACTTC.

The J gene is TRBJ1-1, the V gene TRBV7-3; perhaps TRBD1 as D (5 bases). V was trimmed by 5 bases and J by 5 bases, leaving 12 bases between them. CDR3 size: 13 residues. Germline V lookup: CDR1 SGHTA, CDR2 FQGTGA. The CDR3 bases are TGTGCCAGCAGCCCCGCAGGGCGGACTGAAGCTTTCTTT. The encoded protein is CASSPAGRTEAFF. The whole variable domain, filled in from reference TRBV7-3 and TRBJ1-1, reads GAGVSQTPSNKVTEKGKYVELRCDPISGHTALYWYRQSLGQGPEFLIYFQGTGAADDSGLPNDRFFAVRPEGSVSTLKIQRTERGDSAVYLCASSPAGRTEAFFGQGTRLTVV.

This chain uses TRBV15 with TRBJ1-1; possibly TRBD1 for D (6 bases). Looked up from germline, CDR1 is LNHNV and CDR2 is YYDKDF (reference sequence). V was cut by 0 bases and J by 4 bases, with 18 bases left in between. The length of the CDR3 is 17 residues. CDR3 DNA: TGTGCCACCAGCAGAGATTTTAGGCAGGGGTGGTCCACTGAAGCTTTCTTT. This sequence encodes CATSRDFRQGWSTEAFF.

The V and J genes are TRBV28 and TRBJ2-1; maybe TRBD1 (6 bases). V was trimmed by 3 bases and J by 4 bases, leaving 7 bases between them. This CDR3 comprises 13 residues. Germline-derived CDR1 and CDR2 are MDHEN and SYDVKM. The CDR3 spells CASSLDSYNEQFF. CDR3 nucleotides: TGTGCCAGCAGTTTGGACAGTTACAATGAGCAGTTCTTC.

This rearrangement joins TRBV19 to TRBJ1-1; D is ambiguous. The CDR3 has 12 residues. Germline V gene lookup returns CDR1 LNHDA and CDR2 SQIVND (reference sequence). V shed 0 bases and J shed 5 bases, with 4 bases lying between them. The CDR3: CASSIDLTEAFF. The DNA of the CDR3 is TGTGCCAGTAGTATAGATCTAACTGAAGCTTTCTTT.

This sequence joins TRBV6-5 and TRBJ1-4; 8 bases match TRBD1. The V gene end was trimmed by 4 bases and the J gene end by 7 bases; junction bases not matched to a gene: 8. Germline loops: CDR1 MNHEY, CDR2 SVGAGI. CDR3 length equals 15 residues. The CDR3 nucleotides read TGTGCCAGCAGTTCCTGGACAGGGATAACTGAAAAACTGTTTTTT. Residues: CASSSWTGITEKLFF.

A single count supports this clone. This chain links TRBV11-1 with TRBJ2-2; a weak D match, TRBD1 (6 bases). Between the trimmed V and J ends, which lost 1 base and 4 bases, there was a span of 13 bases. This CDR3 is 16 amino acids long. In germline, CDR1 is SGHAT, CDR2 FQDESV (reference sequence). The CDR3 sequence is CASSLEQGRATGELFF. The CDR3 DNA follows: TGTGCCAGCAGCTTAGAACAGGGCCGGGCCACCGGGGAGCTGTTTTTT.

The chain employs TRBV5-4 and TRBJ1-2; D gene ambiguous. Germline V gene data show CDR1 as SGHNT and CDR2 as YYREEE (reference sequence). This CDR3 spans 15 amino acids. Trimming removed 3 bases from V and 8 bases from J, with 20 bases in between. The CDR3 coding sequence is TGTGCCAGCAGCTCATCAGGTGTTCTTACTCAAGGCTACACCTTC. Translation gives CASSSSGVLTQGYTF.

This clone has only one observation. V and J are TRBV5-1 and TRBJ2-1; 11 bases align to TRBD2. The germline V gene encodes CDR1 SGHRS and CDR2 YFSETQ. The CDR3 has 16 residues. Germline trimming cut 6 bases from V and 2 bases from J; bases unmatched to any gene: 7. The CDR3 is CASTSGGPTAYNEQFF. As DNA, the CDR3 is TGCGCCAGCACTAGCGGGGGGCCCACAGCCTACAATGAGCAGTTCTTC. The variable domain in full, completed from reference TRBV5-1 and TRBJ2-1, reads KAGVTQTPRYLIKTRGQQVTLSCSPISGHRSVSWYQQTPGQGLQFLFEYFSETQRNKGNFPGRFSGRQFSNSRSEMNVSTLELGDSALYLCASTSGGPTAYNEQFFGPGTRLTVL.

DNA for the CDR3: TGTGCCAGCAGTCCAATAGACAGGGCCCGATTCGAGCAGTACTTC. It yields the protein CASSPIDRARFEQYF. The gene calls are TRBV28 and TRBJ2-7; 7 bases map to TRBD1. From germline, CDR1 is MDHEN and CDR2 SYDVKM. The CDR3 has 15 amino acids. V lost 5 bases and J lost 6; bases outside the gene matches: 13.

The chain carries TRBV12-3 or TRBV12-4 and TRBJ2-7; the D is unclear. With 1 base removed from V and 4 bases from J, the gap between germline ends came to 5 bases. The CDR3 loop spans 12 amino acids. The CDR3 region is CASSLDEYEQYF. In DNA form, the CDR3 reads TGTGCCAGCAGTTTAGATGAGTACGAGCAGTACTTC.

This clone appeared once. This sequence joins TRBV6-5 and TRBJ1-2; weak D call: TRBD1 (6 bases). From germline, CDR1 is MNHEY and CDR2 SVGAGI. CDR3 length: 15 amino acids. V gave up 6 bases and J gave up 2 bases, with 16 bases separating them. DNA of the CDR3: TGTGCCAGCAGCCCCGGGGGGCTTCTCAACTATGGCTACACCTTC. It specifies CASSPGGLLNYGYTF.

This chain joins TRBV6-5 and TRBJ1-6; TRBD1 matches 12 bases. The germline V gene has CDR1 MNHEY and CDR2 SVGAGI. Trimming removed 6 bases from V and 11 bases from J; junction bases left unmatched: 5. The CDR3 extends over 14 amino acids. CDR3 DNA sequence: TGTGCCAGCAGAAGGGACAGGGGGCAAGCACCCCTCCACTTT. This codes for CASRRDRGQAPLHF.